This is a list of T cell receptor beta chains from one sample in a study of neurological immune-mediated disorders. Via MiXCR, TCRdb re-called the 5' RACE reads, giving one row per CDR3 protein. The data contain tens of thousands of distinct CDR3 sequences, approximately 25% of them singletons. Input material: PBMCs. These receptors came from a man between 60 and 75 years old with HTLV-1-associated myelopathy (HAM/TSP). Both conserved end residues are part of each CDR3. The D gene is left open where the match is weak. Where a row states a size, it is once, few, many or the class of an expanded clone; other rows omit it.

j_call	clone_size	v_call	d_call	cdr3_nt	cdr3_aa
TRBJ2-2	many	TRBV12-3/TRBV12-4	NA	TGTGCCAGCAGTTTGTTGTCGGGTGCCGGGGAGCTGTTTTTT	CASSLLSGAGELFF
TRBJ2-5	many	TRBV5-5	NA	TGTGCCAGCGGGTCCCAAGAGACCCAGTACTTC	CASGSQETQYF
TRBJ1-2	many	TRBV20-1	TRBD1	TGCAGTGCCACAGGGACAGCCTCTATTGTCGATGGCTACACCTTC	CSATGTASIVDGYTF
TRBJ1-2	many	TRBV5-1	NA	TGCGCCAGCAGCTTGGCCGGGGGCGCCCCGGATGGCTACACCTTC	CASSLAGGAPDGYTF
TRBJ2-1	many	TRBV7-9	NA	TGTGCCAGCAGCTTCCTTTTCGTACATGAGCAGTTCTTC	CASSFLFVHEQFF
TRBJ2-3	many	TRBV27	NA	TGTGCCAGCAGTGAAACAGGGAGTCGAACGCAGTATTTT	CASSETGSRTQYF
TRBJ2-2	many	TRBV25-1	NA	TGTGCCAGCAGTGACCCCGGGGCACAGGGTATAGCCACCGGGGAGCTGTTTTTT	CASSDPGAQGIATGELFF
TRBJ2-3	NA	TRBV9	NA	TGTGCCAGCAACGTAGACAGAAGCACAGTTACGCAGTATTTT	CASNVDRSTVTQYF
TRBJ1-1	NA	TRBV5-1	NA	TGCGCCAGCAGCATGGGCTTAAAATATGAAGCTTTCTTT	CASSMGLKYEAFF
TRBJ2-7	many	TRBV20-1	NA	TGCAGTGCTAGCCTCGGGACTGTATCCTACGAGCAGTACTTC	CSASLGTVSYEQYF
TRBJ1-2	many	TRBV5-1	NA	TGCGCCAGCAGCTTGGAGGGCTATAACTATGGCTACACCTTC	CASSLEGYNYGYTF
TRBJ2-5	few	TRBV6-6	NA	TGTGCCAGCAGTTACGGGGCAAGCCAAGAGACCCAGTACTTC	CASSYGASQETQYF
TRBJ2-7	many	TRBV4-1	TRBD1	TGCGCCAGCAGCCACCAAACAGGGGACTACGAGCAGTACTTC	CASSHQTGDYEQYF
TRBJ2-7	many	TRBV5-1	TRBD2	TGCGCCAGCAGCCACGGGACTAGCGGGACAGCCTACGAGCAGTACTTC	CASSHGTSGTAYEQYF
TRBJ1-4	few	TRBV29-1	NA	TGCAGCGTTGATCAGCAGGGTGAAAAACTGTTTTTT	CSVDQQGEKLFF
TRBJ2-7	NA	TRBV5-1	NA	TGCGCCAGCCCGGGGCCCCAGGGCTACGAGCAGTACTTC	CASPGPQGYEQYF
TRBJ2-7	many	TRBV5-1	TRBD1	TGCGCCAGCAGCTTGTCAGGGACAGTACGCCCCGAGCAGTACTTC	CASSLSGTVRPEQYF